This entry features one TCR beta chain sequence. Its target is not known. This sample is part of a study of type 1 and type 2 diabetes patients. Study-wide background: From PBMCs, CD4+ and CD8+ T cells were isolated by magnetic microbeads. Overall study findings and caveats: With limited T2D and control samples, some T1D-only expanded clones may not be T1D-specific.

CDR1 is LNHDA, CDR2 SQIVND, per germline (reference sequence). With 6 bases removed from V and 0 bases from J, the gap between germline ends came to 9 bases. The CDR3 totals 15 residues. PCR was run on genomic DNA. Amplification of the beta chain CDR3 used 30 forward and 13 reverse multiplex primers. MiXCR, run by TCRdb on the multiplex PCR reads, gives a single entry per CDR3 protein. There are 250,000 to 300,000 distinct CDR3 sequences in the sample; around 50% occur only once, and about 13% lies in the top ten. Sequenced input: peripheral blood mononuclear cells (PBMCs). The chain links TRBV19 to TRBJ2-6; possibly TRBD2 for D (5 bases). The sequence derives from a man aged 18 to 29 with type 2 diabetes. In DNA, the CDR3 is TGTGCCAGTAGGGCGGGCCCCTCTGGGGCCAACGTCCTGACTTTC. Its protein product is CASRAGPSGANVLTF.